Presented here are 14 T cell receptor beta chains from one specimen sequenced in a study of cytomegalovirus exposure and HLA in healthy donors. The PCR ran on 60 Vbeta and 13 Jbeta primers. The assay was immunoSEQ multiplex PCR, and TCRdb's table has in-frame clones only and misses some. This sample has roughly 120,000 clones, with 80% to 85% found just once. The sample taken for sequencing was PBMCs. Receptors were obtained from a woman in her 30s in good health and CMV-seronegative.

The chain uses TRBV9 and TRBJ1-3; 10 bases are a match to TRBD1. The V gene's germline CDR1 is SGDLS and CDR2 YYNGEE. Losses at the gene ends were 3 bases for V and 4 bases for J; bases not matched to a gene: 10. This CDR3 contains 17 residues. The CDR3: CASSGGRQGAAGNTIYF. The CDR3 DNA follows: TGTGCCAGCAGCGGGGGGAGACAGGGGGCGGCCGGAAACACCATATATTTT. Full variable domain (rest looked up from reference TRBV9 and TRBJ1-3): DSGVTQTPKHLITATGQRVTLRCSPRSGDLSVYWYQQSLDQGLQFLIQYYNGEERAKGNILERFSAQQFPDLHSELNLSSLELGDSALYFCASSGGRQGAAGNTIYFGEGSWLTVV.

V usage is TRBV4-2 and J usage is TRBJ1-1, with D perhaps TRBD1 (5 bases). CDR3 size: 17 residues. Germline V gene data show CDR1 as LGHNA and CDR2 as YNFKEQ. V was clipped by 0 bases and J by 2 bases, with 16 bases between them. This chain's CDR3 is CASSQDWSRADNTEAFF. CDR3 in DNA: TGTGCCAGCAGCCAAGATTGGAGCAGGGCTGATAACACTGAAGCTTTCTTT.

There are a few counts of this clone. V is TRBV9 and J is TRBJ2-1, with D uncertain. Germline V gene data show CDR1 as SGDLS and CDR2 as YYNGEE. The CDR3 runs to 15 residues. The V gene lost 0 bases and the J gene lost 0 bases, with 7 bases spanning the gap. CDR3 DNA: TGTGCCAGCAGCGTAGTCCCGAGCTCCTACAATGAGCAGTTCTTC. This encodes CASSVVPSSYNEQFF.

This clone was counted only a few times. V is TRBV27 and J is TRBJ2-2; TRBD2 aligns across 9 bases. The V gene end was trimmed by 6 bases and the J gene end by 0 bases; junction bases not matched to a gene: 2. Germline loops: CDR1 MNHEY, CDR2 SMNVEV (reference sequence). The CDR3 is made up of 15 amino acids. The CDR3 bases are TGTGCCAGCAGAATAGCGGGGGCGAACACCGGGGAGCTGTTTTTT. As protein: CASRIAGANTGELFF.

The CDR3 loop reads CASSFGLGGGEQFF. The DNA for the CDR3 is TGTGCCAGCAGTTTCGGTTTGGGGGGGGGTGAGCAGTTCTTC. V is TRBV28 and J is TRBJ2-1, with 7 bases fitting TRBD2. The CDR3 is made up of 14 amino acids. The V and J ends lost 3 bases and 9 bases, in that order; junction bases with no gene match: 8. Germline V gene data show CDR1 as MDHEN and CDR2 as SYDVKM.

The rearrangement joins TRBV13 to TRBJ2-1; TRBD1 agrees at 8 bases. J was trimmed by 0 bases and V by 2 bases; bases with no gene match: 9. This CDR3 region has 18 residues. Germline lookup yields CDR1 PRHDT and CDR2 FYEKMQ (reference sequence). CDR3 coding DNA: TGTGCCAGCAGCTTAACCCGGACAGGGTGGAGCTCCTACAATGAGCAGTTCTTC. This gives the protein CASSLTRTGWSSYNEQFF. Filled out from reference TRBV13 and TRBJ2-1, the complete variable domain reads AAGVIQSPRHLIKEKRETATLKCYPIPRHDTVYWYQQGPGQDPQFLISFYEKMQSDKGSIPDRFSAQQFSDYHSELNMSSLELGDSALYFCASSLTRTGWSSYNEQFFGPGTRLTVL.

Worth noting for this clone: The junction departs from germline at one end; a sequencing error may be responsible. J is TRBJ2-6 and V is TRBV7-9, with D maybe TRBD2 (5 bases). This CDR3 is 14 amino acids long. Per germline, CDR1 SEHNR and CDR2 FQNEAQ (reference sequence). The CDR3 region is CSSSSVSGANVLTF. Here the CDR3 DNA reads TGTTCCAGCAGTAGCGTGTCTGGGGCCAACGTCCTGACTTTC. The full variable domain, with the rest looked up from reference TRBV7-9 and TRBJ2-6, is DTGVSQNPRHKITKRGQNVTFRCDPISEHNRLYWYRQTLGQGPEFLTYFQNEAQLEKSRLLSDRFSAERPKGSFSTLEIQRTEQGDSAMYLCSSSSVSGANVLTFGAGSRLTVL.

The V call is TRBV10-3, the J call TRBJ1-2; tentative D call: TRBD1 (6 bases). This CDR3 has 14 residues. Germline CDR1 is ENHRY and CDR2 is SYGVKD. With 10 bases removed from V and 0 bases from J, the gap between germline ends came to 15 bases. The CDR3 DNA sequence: TGTGCCACCCGGACAGTTCCAGCTAACTATGGCTACACCTTC. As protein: CATRTVPANYGYTF.

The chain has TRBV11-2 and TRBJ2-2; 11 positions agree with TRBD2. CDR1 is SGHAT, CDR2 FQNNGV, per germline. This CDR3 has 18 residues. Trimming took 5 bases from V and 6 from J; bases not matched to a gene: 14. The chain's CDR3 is CASSINSGRALIAGELFF. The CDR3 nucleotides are TGTGCCAGCAGCATCAATAGCGGGAGGGCCCTAATCGCCGGGGAGCTGTTTTTT.

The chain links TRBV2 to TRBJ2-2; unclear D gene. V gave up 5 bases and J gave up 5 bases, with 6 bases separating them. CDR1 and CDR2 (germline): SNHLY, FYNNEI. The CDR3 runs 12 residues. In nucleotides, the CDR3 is TGTGCCAGCAGTTACGGTACCGGGGAGCTGTTTTTT. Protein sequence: CASSYGTGELFF. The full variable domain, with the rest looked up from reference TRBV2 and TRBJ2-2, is EPEVTQTPSHQVTQMGQEVILRCVPISNHLYFYWYRQILGQKVEFLVSFYNNEISEKSEIFDDQFSVERPDGSNFTLKIRSTKLEDSAMYFCASSYGTGELFFGEGSRLTVL.

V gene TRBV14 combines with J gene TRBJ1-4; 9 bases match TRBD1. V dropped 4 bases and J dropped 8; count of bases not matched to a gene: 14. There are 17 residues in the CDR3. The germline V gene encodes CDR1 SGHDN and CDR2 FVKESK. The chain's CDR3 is CASSLLGTGSPWEKLFF. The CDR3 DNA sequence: TGTGCCAGCAGCCTCCTCGGGACAGGGTCCCCCTGGGAAAAACTGTTTTTT.

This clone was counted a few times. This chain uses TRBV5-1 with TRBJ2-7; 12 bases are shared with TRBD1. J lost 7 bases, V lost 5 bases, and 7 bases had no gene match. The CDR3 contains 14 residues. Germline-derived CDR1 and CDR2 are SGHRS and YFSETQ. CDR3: CASRTGTGGLEQYF. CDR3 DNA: TGCGCCAGCAGAACCGGGACAGGGGGCCTAGAGCAGTACTTC. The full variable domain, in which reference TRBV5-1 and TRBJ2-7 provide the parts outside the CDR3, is KAGVTQTPRYLIKTRGQQVTLSCSPISGHRSVSWYQQTPGQGLQFLFEYFSETQRNKGNFPGRFSGRQFSNSRSEMNVSTLELGDSALYLCASRTGTGGLEQYFGPGTRLTVT.

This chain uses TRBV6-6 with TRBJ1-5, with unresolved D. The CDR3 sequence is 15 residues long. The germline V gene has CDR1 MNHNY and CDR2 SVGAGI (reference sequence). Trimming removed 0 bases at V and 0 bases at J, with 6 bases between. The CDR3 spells CASSYSLGSNQPQHF. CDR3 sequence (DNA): TGTGCCAGCAGTTACTCGCTCGGTAGCAATCAGCCCCAGCATTTT.

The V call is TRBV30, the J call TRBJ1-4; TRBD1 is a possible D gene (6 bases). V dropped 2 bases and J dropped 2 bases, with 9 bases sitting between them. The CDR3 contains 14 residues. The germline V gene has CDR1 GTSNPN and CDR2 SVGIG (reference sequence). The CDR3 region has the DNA TGTGCCTGGAGTATGGGGGCCACTAATGAAAAACTGTTTTTT. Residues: CAWSMGATNEKLFF.